These 8 T cell receptor beta chains originate from one sample sequenced in a study of cytomegalovirus exposure and HLA in healthy donors. The repertoire was sequenced with immunoSEQ multiplex PCR; TCRdb's copy has only in-frame clones and lacks some. This table has 95,000 to 150,000 clones, around 90% appearing once. Sequences were obtained from PBMCs. The receptors come from a woman between 18 and 29 years old in good health and CMV-seronegative.

The count of this clone is one. The chain uses TRBV28 and TRBJ1-5, with 8 bases lining up with TRBD1. With V trimmed by 7 bases and J by 4 bases, 9 bases remained unmatched. CDR3 size: 15 residues. Germline V CDR1 and CDR2: MDHEN, SYDVKM. Here the CDR3 DNA reads TGTGCCAGCATTTCCCCGGGACAGGATAATCAGCCCCAGCATTTT. It translates to CASISPGQDNQPQHF. Full variable domain (outside the CDR3, taken from reference TRBV28 and TRBJ1-5): DVKVTQSSRYLVKRTGEKVFLECVQDMDHENMFWYRQDPGLGLRLIYFSYDVKMKEKGDIPEGYSVSREKKERFSLILESASTNQTSMYLCASISPGQDNQPQHFGDGTRLSIL.

The V and J genes are TRBV28 and TRBJ2-2, with D unresolved. Germline CDR1 is MDHEN and CDR2 is SYDVKM. This CDR3 is built from 15 residues. The germline V and J ends were trimmed by 6 bases and 6 bases, with 17 bases remaining between them. Written as DNA, the CDR3 is TGTGCCAGCAGACAGCCTTCTACTGGCTCCGGGGAGCTGTTTTTT. It translates to CASRQPSTGSGELFF.

J is TRBJ2-7 and V is TRBV4-1; 14 bases are a match to TRBD2. The CDR3 consists of 16 residues. The trim removed 1 base at V and 2 bases at J, leaving 1 base unmatched. CDR1 and CDR2 (germline): MGHRA, YSYEKL. CDR3 sequence: CASSQAGLAGAYEQYF. In DNA, the CDR3 is TGCGCCAGCAGCCAAGCGGGACTAGCGGGGGCCTACGAGCAGTACTTC.

This clone occurred once. In DNA, the CDR3 is TGTGCCGAGCCCCACGCGGGACTAGCGGGAGGGCCGTCCTCCTACGAGCAGTACTTC. It translates to CAEPHAGLAGGPSSYEQYF. The chain couples TRBV7-9 to TRBJ2-7, with TRBD2 matching 16 bases. Germline V CDR1 and CDR2: SEHNR, FQNEAQ (reference sequence). Trimming removed 11 bases from V and 0 bases from J; junction bases left unmatched: 16. The CDR3 sequence is 19 residues long.

This chain connects TRBV30 to TRBJ2-3; maybe TRBD2 (5 bases). The CDR3 is made up of 14 amino acids. CDR1 is GTSNPN, CDR2 SVGIG, per germline (reference sequence). V lost 2 bases and J lost 0, with 9 bases in between. The CDR3 region has the DNA TGTGCCTGGAGTCTAGGGAGTAGCACAGATACGCAGTATTTT. Protein product: CAWSLGSSTDTQYF.

This chain uses TRBV10-3 with TRBJ1-1; D possibly corresponds to TRBD1 (6 bases). Germline values: CDR1 ENHRY, CDR2 SYGVKD. The ends were cut back, 0 bases at V and 7 bases at J, with 12 bases in the middle. The length of the CDR3 is 14 residues. This CDR3 is CAISESRGKIEAFF. CDR3 nucleotides: TGTGCCATCAGTGAGTCGAGGGGGAAAATTGAAGCTTTCTTT.

CDR3 sequence (DNA): TGTGCCAGCAACCCGGGGGGCTCTGGAAACACCATATATTTT. Protein sequence: CASNPGGSGNTIYF. The chain combines TRBV28 with TRBJ1-3; D may be TRBD1 (5 bases). CDR1 and CDR2 from the germline V gene are MDHEN and SYDVKM. V lost 7 bases and J lost 0, with 10 bases in between. The CDR3 totals 14 residues.

The chain links TRBV7-9 to TRBJ2-5; TRBD1 matches at 9 bases. CDR1 SEHNR and CDR2 FQNEAQ come from the germline V gene (reference sequence). The CDR3 loop spans 17 amino acids. J lost 1 base, V lost 5 bases, and 11 bases had no gene match. For the CDR3, the DNA is TGTGCCAGCAGCCCCCCGACCCTGACAGGGGGCCAAGAGACCCAGTACTTC. Its translation: CASSPPTLTGGQETQYF.